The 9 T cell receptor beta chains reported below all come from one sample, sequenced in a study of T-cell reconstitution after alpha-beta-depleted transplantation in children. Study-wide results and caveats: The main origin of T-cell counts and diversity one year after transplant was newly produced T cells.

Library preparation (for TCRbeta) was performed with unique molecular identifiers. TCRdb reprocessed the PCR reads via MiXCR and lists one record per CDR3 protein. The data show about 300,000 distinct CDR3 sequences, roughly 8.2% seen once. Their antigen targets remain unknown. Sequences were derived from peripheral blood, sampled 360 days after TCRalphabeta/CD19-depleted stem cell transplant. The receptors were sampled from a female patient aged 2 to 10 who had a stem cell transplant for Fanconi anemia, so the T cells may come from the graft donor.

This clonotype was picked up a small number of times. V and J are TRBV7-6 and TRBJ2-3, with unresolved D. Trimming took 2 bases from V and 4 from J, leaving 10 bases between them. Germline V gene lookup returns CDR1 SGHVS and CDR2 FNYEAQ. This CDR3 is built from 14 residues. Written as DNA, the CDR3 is TGTGCCAGCAGCTTAAGTACGAGTCCAGATACGCAGTATTTT. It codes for CASSLSTSPDTQYF.

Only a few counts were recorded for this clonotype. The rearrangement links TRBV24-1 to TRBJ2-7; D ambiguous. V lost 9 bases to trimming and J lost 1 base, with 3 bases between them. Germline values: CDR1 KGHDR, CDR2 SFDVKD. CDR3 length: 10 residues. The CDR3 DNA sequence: TGTGCCACCGGATCCTACGAGCAGTACTTC. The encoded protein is CATGSYEQYF.

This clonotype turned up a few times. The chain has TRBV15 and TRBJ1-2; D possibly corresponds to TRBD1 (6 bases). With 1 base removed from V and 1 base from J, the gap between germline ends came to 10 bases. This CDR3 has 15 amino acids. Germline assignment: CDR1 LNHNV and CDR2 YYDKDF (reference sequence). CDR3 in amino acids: CATSRGGGINYGYTF. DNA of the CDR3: TGTGCCACCAGCAGAGGGGGGGGCATTAACTATGGCTACACCTTC.

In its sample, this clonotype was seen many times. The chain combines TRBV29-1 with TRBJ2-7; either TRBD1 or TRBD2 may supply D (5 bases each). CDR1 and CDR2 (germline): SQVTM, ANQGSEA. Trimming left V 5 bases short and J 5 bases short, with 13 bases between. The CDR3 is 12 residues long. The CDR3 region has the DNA TGCAGCGTTCTTGGGGGAGTCGACGAGCAGTACTTC. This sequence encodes CSVLGGVDEQYF.

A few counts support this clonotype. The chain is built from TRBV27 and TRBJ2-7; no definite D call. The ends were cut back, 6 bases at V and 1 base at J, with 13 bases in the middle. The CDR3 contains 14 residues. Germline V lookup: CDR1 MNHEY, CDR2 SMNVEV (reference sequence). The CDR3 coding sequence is TGTGCCAGCAGGCGGACGGTAATGTCCTACGAGCAGTACTTC. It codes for CASRRTVMSYEQYF.

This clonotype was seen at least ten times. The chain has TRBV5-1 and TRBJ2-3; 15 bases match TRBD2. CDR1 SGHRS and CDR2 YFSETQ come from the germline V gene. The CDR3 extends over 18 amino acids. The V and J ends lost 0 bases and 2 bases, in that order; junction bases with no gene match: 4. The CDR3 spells CASSLGGLAGGTTDTQYF. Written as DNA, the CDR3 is TGCGCCAGCAGCTTGGGGGGACTAGCGGGAGGAACCACAGATACGCAGTATTTT.

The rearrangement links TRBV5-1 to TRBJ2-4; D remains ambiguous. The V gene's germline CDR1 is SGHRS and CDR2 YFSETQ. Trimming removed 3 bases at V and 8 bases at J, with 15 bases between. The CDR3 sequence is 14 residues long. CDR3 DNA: TGCGCCAGCAGCTCCGCTTCCTTCTTAGACATTCAGTACTTC. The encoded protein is CASSSASFLDIQYF.

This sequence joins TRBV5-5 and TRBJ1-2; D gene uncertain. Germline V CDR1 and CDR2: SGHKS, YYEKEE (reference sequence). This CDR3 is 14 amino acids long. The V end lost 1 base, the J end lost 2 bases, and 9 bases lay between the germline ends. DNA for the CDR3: TGTGCCAGCAGCTTGCCCAGGACGAACTATGGCTACACCTTC. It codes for CASSLPRTNYGYTF.

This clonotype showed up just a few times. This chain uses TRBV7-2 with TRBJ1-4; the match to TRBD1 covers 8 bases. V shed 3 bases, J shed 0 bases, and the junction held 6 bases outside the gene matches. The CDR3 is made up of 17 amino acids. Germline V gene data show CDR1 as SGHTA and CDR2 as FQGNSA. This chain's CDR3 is CASSFGTGKTTNEKLFF. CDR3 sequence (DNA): TGTGCCAGCAGCTTCGGGACAGGAAAAACAACTAATGAAAAACTGTTTTTT.